The 28 T cell receptor beta chains presented below share a single source sample, sequenced in a study of shared clonotypes between healthy human individuals. Measured with immunoSEQ multiplex PCR; TCRdb has only the in-frame clones, and not every one. The sample has under 2,500,000 clones; roughly 95% are singletons. The source material was naive CD4+ T cells sorted from blood. Subset defined: CD45RA+ positively selected. The receptors stem from a man between 18 and 35 years old in good health.

This chain uses TRBV4-2 with TRBJ1-6; D perhaps matches TRBD1 (5 bases). V lost 0 bases, J lost 1 base, and 10 bases lay in between. This CDR3 has 17 residues. Germline CDR1 is LGHNA and CDR2 is YNFKEQ. This CDR3 reads CASSQDLGASYNSPLHF. DNA of the CDR3: TGTGCCAGCAGCCAAGATTTAGGGGCATCCTATAATTCACCCCTCCACTTT.

The chain employs TRBV9 and TRBJ2-3; D might be TRBD2 (6 bases). Looked up from germline, CDR1 is SGDLS and CDR2 is YYNGEE. The CDR3 runs to 14 residues. V gave up 0 bases and J gave up 5 bases, with 10 bases separating them. The CDR3 protein is CASSVGRVEDTQYF. The CDR3 DNA follows: TGTGCCAGCAGCGTAGGGAGGGTTGAAGATACGCAGTATTTT.

This chain uses TRBV7-9 with TRBJ2-2, with D unresolved. Per germline, CDR1 SEHNR and CDR2 FQNEAQ (reference sequence). Trimming removed 7 bases from V and 0 bases from J, with 9 bases in between. The CDR3 is made up of 14 amino acids. The CDR3 sequence is CASKPTANTGELFF. CDR3 nucleotide sequence: TGTGCCAGCAAGCCGACCGCGAACACCGGGGAGCTGTTTTTT. Combining the CDR3 with reference TRBV7-9 and TRBJ2-2 gives the whole variable domain DTGVSQNPRHKITKRGQNVTFRCDPISEHNRLYWYRQTLGQGPEFLTYFQNEAQLEKSRLLSDRFSAERPKGSFSTLEIQRTEQGDSAMYLCASKPTANTGELFFGEGSRLTVL.

This chain uses TRBV10-1 with TRBJ1-5; unclear D gene. The ends were cut back, 0 bases at V and 6 bases at J, with 9 bases in the middle. There are 14 residues in the CDR3. CDR1 WNHNN and CDR2 SYGVQD come from the germline V gene (reference sequence). The CDR3 DNA reads TGCGCCAGCAGTGAGTCAAGGGCGGGTCAGCCCCAGCATTTT. Translated: CASSESRAGQPQHF.

With regard to this clone: Different DNA sequences within this sample yield the same CDR3. The rearrangement links TRBV7-2 to TRBJ1-2; unclear D gene. Germline V gives CDR1 SGHTA, CDR2 FQGNSA. The CDR3 length is 12 residues. Trimming shortened V by 1 base and J by 4 bases, and 4 bases separated the two germline ends. The CDR3 coding sequence is TGTGCCAGCAGCTTAGAAGGCTATGGCTACACCTTC. It translates to CASSLEGYGYTF.

In nucleotides, the CDR3 is TGTGCCAGCAGCTTGGGGTACAGGGCCTACGAGCAGTACTTC. This sequence encodes CASSLGYRAYEQYF. The gene calls are TRBV7-8 and TRBJ2-7; a possible D gene is TRBD1 (6 bases). This CDR3 has 14 residues. Trimming cost V 3 bases and J 2 bases, with 11 bases left between them. Germline assignment: CDR1 SGHVS and CDR2 FQNEAQ.

The rearrangement links TRBV7-9 to TRBJ1-1, with D possibly being TRBD1 (6 bases). The V end lost 1 base, the J end lost 5 bases, and 14 bases lay between the germline ends. The germline CDR1 and CDR2 sequences are SEHNR and FQNEAQ (reference sequence). CDR3 length equals 15 residues. CDR3 sequence (DNA): TGTGCCAGCAGCTTAGGGAATAACAGGGATACTGAAGCTTTCTTT. It is translated as CASSLGNNRDTEAFF.

The chain has TRBV5-1 and TRBJ2-1; no reliable D call. The CDR3 consists of 11 residues. Germline-derived CDR1 and CDR2 are SGHRS and YFSETQ. With 5 bases removed from V and 8 bases from J, the gap between germline ends came to 8 bases. CDR3 nucleotides: TGCGCCAGCAGTCAGGACGATGAGCAGTTCTTC. Translating gives CASSQDDEQFF.

This clone was detected only once. The CDR3 reads CASSLGVEGSQYF. The CDR3 coding sequence is TGTGCCAGCAGCTTGGGAGTGGAGGGCTCCCAGTACTTC. This chain links TRBV5-6 with TRBJ2-5; perhaps TRBD2 as D (6 bases). The germline V and J ends were trimmed by 0 bases and 9 bases, with 12 bases remaining between them. The germline V gene has CDR1 SGHDT and CDR2 YYEEEE. This CDR3 is 13 amino acids long.

This clone was found many times. This sequence joins TRBV5-1 and TRBJ2-1; D is unresolved. Trimming removed 1 base from V and 9 bases from J, with 14 bases in between. The germline CDR1 and CDR2 sequences are SGHRS and YFSETQ. The CDR3 runs to 14 residues. CDR3 in amino acids: CASSLYSASLEQFF. Here the CDR3 DNA reads TGCGCCAGCAGCTTGTATTCAGCCTCTCTTGAGCAGTTCTTC.

Worth noting for this clone: In the same sample, other DNA sequences code for this CDR3. The chain recombines TRBV5-1 with TRBJ1-1, with TRBD1 as a possible D gene (6 bases). The germline gives CDR1 SGHRS, CDR2 YFSETQ. Trimming removed 0 bases from V and 4 bases from J, with 10 bases in between. This CDR3 region has 14 residues. CDR3 in amino acids: CASSLAGGGTEAFF. CDR3 in DNA: TGCGCCAGCAGCTTGGCCGGAGGGGGCACTGAAGCTTTCTTT.

The chain employs TRBV7-9 and TRBJ1-4; D call uncertain. The CDR3 contains 15 residues. Between the trimmed V and J ends, which lost 0 bases and 5 bases, there was a span of 10 bases. Germline-derived CDR1 and CDR2 are SEHNR and FQNEAQ (reference sequence). The CDR3 region is CASSLAAGKNEKLFF. The DNA for the CDR3 is TGTGCCAGCAGCTTAGCGGCAGGCAAGAATGAAAAACTGTTTTTT.

Of note for this clone: Distinct nucleotide sequences in the sample also encode this CDR3. The chain couples TRBV5-1 to TRBJ2-3; 7 bases line up with TRBD2. Germline CDR1 SGHRS, CDR2 YFSETQ. Trimming removed 5 bases from V and 3 bases from J; junction bases left unmatched: 6. The CDR3 has 14 amino acids. This CDR3 reads CASRPAGSTDTQYF. The CDR3 DNA sequence: TGCGCCAGCAGACCAGCGGGGTCGACAGATACGCAGTATTTT.

This clone was counted a few times. This chain joins TRBV29-1 and TRBJ2-5, with a tentative D call TRBD2 (6 bases). The CDR3 has 13 residues. Trimming shortened V by 6 bases and J by 4 bases, and 15 bases separated the two germline ends. Looked up from germline, CDR1 is SQVTM and CDR2 is ANQGSEA. Here the CDR3 reads CSVGRGAGETQYF. CDR3 sequence (DNA): TGCAGCGTCGGACGAGGAGCGGGAGAGACCCAGTACTTC.

The chain combines TRBV6-1 with TRBJ2-3; TRBD1 matches 8 bases. The CDR3 runs to 20 residues. Germline V gives CDR1 MNHNS, CDR2 SASEGT. After removal of 3 bases from V and 1 base from J, the junction contained 18 bases not matched to a gene. The CDR3 nucleotides read TGTGCCAGCAGTGAGGTCTCCCTGCTACTGGACAGGGTGCGCACAGATACGCAGTATTTT. This codes for CASSEVSLLLDRVRTDTQYF.

V gene TRBV7-9 combines with J gene TRBJ1-4; TRBD1 matches 7 bases. Germline CDR1 is SEHNR and CDR2 is FQNEAQ (reference sequence). Losses at the gene ends were 5 bases for V and 5 bases for J; bases not matched to a gene: 8. The CDR3 covers 15 residues. DNA for the CDR3: TGTGCCAGCAGCAGAACCGGGACAGTAAATGAAAAACTGTTTTTT. Protein: CASSRTGTVNEKLFF. The full variable domain, completed using reference TRBV7-9 and TRBJ1-4, is DTGVSQNPRHKITKRGQNVTFRCDPISEHNRLYWYRQTLGQGPEFLTYFQNEAQLEKSRLLSDRFSAERPKGSFSTLEIQRTEQGDSAMYLCASSRTGTVNEKLFFGSGTQLSVL.

The chain joins TRBV5-6 to TRBJ1-4; unclear D gene. The CDR3 length is 13 residues. Trimming removed 5 bases from V and 0 bases from J, with 5 bases in between. Germline loops: CDR1 SGHDT, CDR2 YYEEEE. For the CDR3, the DNA is TGTGCCAGCAGTTTTGCAACTAATGAAAAACTGTTTTTT. It codes for CASSFATNEKLFF.

The chain combines TRBV5-1 with TRBJ1-2, with 7 bases aligning to TRBD1. Germline CDR1 and CDR2: SGHRS and YFSETQ. There are 17 residues in the CDR3. V lost 4 bases to trimming and J lost 8 bases; unmatched junction nucleotides: 20. CDR3 nucleotides: TGCGCCAGCAGCCCGGGGCAGGGGGGTAAGCCCTCTATGGGCTACACCTTC. This translates into CASSPGQGGKPSMGYTF.

The chain links TRBV19 to TRBJ2-7; no firm D call. Germline CDR1 reads LNHDA; CDR2 reads SQIVND (reference sequence). Trimming took 3 bases from V and 4 from J, leaving 16 bases between them. This CDR3 contains 15 residues. Written as DNA, the CDR3 is TGTGCCAGTAGTATGAATCACCAAGATCCTTACGAGCAGTACTTC. Translated, it gives CASSMNHQDPYEQYF.

The J gene is TRBJ1-5, the V gene TRBV18; 10 bases align to TRBD1. The germline V gene encodes CDR1 KGHSH and CDR2 LQKENI. The V segment lost 3 bases and the J segment 6 bases; nucleotides outside the gene matches: 5. The CDR3 is 15 amino acids. Here the CDR3 reads CASSPRDRGFQPQHF. CDR3 nucleotides: TGTGCCAGCTCACCCAGGGACAGGGGCTTTCAGCCCCAGCATTTT.

The genes are TRBV7-2 and TRBJ1-1, with D tentatively TRBD1 (6 bases). With 5 bases removed from V and 1 base from J, the gap between germline ends came to 20 bases. CDR3 size: 17 residues. CDR1 and CDR2 (germline): SGHTA, FQGNSA. CDR3 DNA: TGTGCCAGCAGCCCTCGGAGTCAGGGGAACAGGAACACTGAAGCTTTCTTT. Protein: CASSPRSQGNRNTEAFF.

J is TRBJ2-3 and V is TRBV7-3; 9 nucleotides agree with TRBD2. This CDR3 comprises 16 residues. The junction had 5 bases not matched to a gene; V was cut back by 3 bases and J by 1 base. Germline lookup yields CDR1 SGHTA and CDR2 FQGTGA. CDR3 residues: CASSFLASGGTDTQYF. In DNA, the CDR3 is TGTGCCAGCAGCTTTTTGGCTAGCGGGGGCACAGATACGCAGTATTTT.

Written as DNA, the CDR3 is TGTGCCAGCAGCTTGTCCGGGACAGGGAACACCGGGGAGCTGTTTTTT. Its translation is CASSLSGTGNTGELFF. V usage is TRBV7-2 and J usage is TRBJ2-2; the match to TRBD1 covers 8 bases. Trimming at V came to 3 bases and at J to 1 base, leaving 4 bases not matched to a gene. Germline CDR1 SGHTA, CDR2 FQGNSA. The CDR3 runs 16 residues.

The chain combines TRBV30 with TRBJ1-4; 8 positions match TRBD1. The CDR3 sequence is 13 residues long. CDR1 and CDR2 (germline): GTSNPN, SVGIG (reference sequence). J was trimmed by 8 bases and V by 6 bases; bases with no gene match: 8. This CDR3 reads CACSGGGYEKLFF. The CDR3 DNA reads as TGTGCCTGTTCAGGGGGCGGATACGAAAAACTGTTTTTT.

The chain carries TRBV19 and TRBJ1-3; 8 bases align to TRBD1. J gave up 1 base and V 9 bases, and 5 bases lay outside the gene matches. The CDR3 length is 14 residues. Germline V gives CDR1 LNHDA, CDR2 SQIVND (reference sequence). In nucleotides, the CDR3 is TGTGCCAGCAGCGGACAGGGATCTGGAAACACCATATATTTT. It yields the protein CASSGQGSGNTIYF.

On this clone: This specimen includes other DNA sequences encoding the same CDR3. This chain links TRBV6-5 with TRBJ2-7, with 8 positions matching TRBD1. Germline assignment: CDR1 MNHEY and CDR2 SVGAGI. The V gene end was trimmed by 3 bases and the J gene end by 2 bases; junction bases not matched to a gene: 6. There are 15 residues in the CDR3. The CDR3 is CASSYQDRGPYEQYF. The CDR3 DNA follows: TGTGCCAGCAGTTATCAAGACAGGGGCCCCTACGAGCAGTACTTC.

V is TRBV7-2 and J is TRBJ2-2; no clear D. Per germline, CDR1 SGHTA and CDR2 FQGNSA. CDR3 size: 18 residues. V shed 5 bases and J shed 0 bases, with 19 bases lying between them. The CDR3: CASSLHLFSGANTGELFF. The CDR3 coding sequence is TGTGCCAGCAGCCTCCACCTCTTTTCCGGAGCGAACACCGGGGAGCTGTTTTTT.

With respect to this clone: Within the sample, other DNA sequences also encode this same CDR3. This sequence joins TRBV7-9 and TRBJ2-3, with D possibly TRBD1 on 6 matching bases. This CDR3 has 14 amino acids. Germline V gives CDR1 SEHNR, CDR2 FQNEAQ (reference sequence). Trimming removed 1 base from V and 1 base from J, with 6 bases in between. CDR3 coding DNA: TGTGCCAGCAGCTTAGGGACAGGCACAGATACGCAGTATTTT. Encoded protein: CASSLGTGTDTQYF.